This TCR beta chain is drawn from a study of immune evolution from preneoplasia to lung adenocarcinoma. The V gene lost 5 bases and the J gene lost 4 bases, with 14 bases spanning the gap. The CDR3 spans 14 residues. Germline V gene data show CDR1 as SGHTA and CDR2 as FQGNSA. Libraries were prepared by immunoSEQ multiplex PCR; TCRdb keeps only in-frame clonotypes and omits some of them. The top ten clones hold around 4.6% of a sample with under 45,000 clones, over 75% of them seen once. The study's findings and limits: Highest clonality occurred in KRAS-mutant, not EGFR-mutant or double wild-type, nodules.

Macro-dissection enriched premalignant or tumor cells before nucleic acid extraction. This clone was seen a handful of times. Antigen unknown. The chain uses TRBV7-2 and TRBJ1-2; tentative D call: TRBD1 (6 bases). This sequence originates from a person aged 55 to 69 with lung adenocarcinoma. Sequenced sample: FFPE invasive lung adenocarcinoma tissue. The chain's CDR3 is CASSARQGTYGYTF. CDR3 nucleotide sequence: TGTGCCAGCAGCGCGCGGCAGGGGACCTATGGCTACACCTTC.